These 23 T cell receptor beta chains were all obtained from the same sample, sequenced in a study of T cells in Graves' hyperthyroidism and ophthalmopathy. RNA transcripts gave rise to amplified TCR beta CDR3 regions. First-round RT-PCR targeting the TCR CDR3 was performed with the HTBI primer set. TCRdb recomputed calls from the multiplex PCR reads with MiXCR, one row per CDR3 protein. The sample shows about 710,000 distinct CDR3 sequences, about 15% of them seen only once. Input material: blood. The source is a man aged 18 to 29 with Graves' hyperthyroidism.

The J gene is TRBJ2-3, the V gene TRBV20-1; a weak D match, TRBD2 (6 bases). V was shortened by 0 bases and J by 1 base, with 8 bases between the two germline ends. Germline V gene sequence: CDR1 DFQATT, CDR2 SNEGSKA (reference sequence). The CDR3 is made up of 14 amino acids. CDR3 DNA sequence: TGCAGTGCTAGAGAAGGGGAGGGCACAGATACGCAGTATTTT. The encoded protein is CSAREGEGTDTQYF.

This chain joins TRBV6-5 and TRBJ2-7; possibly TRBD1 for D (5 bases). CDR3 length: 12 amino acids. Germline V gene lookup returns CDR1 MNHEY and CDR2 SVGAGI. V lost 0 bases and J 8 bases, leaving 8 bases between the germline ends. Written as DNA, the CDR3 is TGTGCCAGCAGTTACTCCAGGGATCAGCAGTACTTC. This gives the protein CASSYSRDQQYF.

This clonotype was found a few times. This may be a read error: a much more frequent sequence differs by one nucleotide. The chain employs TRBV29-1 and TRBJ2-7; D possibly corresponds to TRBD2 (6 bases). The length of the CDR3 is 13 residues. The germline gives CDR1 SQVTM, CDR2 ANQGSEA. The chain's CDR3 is CGATGVSSYEQYF. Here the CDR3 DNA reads TGCGGCGCGACGGGGGTTTCCTCCTACGAGCAGTACTTC.

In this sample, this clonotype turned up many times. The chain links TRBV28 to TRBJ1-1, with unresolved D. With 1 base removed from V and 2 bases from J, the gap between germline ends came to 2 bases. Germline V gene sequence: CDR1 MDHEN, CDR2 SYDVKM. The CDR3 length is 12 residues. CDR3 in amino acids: CASSLYNTEAFF. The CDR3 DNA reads TGTGCCAGCAGTTTATATAACACTGAAGCTTTCTTT.

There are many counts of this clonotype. The DNA of the CDR3 is TGTGCCAGCTCACCAGGAACCCCTGAAGCTTTCTTT. Its protein product is CASSPGTPEAFF. V gene TRBV18 combines with J gene TRBJ1-1, with D unclear. The CDR3 contains 12 residues. CDR1 KGHSH and CDR2 LQKENI come from the germline V gene. V lost 2 bases and J 6 bases, leaving 7 bases between the germline ends.

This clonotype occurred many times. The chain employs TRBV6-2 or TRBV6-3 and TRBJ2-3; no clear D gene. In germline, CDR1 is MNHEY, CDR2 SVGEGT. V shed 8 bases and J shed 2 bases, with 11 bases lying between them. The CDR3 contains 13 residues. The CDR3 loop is CASRHPSTDTQYF. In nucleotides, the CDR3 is TGTGCCAGCCGGCATCCTTCCACAGATACGCAGTATTTT.

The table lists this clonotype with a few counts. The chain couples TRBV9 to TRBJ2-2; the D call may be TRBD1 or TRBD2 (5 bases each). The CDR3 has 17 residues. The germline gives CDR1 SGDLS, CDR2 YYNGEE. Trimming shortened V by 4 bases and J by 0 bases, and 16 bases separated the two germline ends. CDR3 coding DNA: TGTGCCAGCAGCACCAGCCCCGGGACGGCGAACACCGGGGAGCTGTTTTTT. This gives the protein CASSTSPGTANTGELFF.

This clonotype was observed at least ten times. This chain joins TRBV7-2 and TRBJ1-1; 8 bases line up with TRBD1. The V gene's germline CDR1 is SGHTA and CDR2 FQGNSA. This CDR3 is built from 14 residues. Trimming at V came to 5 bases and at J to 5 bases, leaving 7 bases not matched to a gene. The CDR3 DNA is TGTGCCAGCAGCGATGACAGGGGCTGGACTGAAGCTTTCTTT. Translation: CASSDDRGWTEAFF.

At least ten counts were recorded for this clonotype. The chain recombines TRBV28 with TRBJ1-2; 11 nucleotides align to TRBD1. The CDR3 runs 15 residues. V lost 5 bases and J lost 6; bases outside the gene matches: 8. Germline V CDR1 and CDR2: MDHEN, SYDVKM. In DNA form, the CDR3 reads TGTGCCAGCAGTCTCGGACAGGGGGCGCGTCATGGCTACACCTTC. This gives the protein CASSLGQGARHGYTF.

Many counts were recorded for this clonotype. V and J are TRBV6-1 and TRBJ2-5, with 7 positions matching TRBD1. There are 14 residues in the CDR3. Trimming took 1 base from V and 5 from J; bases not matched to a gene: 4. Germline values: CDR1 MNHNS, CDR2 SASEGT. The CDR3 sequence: CASSEDRGQETQYF. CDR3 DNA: TGTGCCAGCAGTGAAGACAGGGGTCAGGAGACCCAGTACTTC.

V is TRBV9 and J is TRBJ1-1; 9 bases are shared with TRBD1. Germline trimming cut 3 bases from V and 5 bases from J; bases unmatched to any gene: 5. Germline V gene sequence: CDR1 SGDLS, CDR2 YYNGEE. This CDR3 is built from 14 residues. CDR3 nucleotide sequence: TGTGCCAGCAGCGCACAGGGGGCTGGGACTGAAGCTTTCTTT. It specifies CASSAQGAGTEAFF.

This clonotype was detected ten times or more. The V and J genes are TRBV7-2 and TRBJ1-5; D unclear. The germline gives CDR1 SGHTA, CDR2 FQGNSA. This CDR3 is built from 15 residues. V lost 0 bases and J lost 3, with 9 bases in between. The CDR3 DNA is TGTGCCAGCAGCTTAGCTACGAACGCCAATCAGCCCCAGCATTTT. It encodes CASSLATNANQPQHF.

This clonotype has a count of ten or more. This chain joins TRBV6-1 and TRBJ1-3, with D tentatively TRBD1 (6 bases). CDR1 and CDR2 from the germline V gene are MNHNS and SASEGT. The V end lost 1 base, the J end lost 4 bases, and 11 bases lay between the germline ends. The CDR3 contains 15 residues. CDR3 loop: CASSEEDSTGNTIYF. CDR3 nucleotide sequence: TGTGCCAGCAGTGAAGAGGACAGTACCGGAAACACCATATATTTT.

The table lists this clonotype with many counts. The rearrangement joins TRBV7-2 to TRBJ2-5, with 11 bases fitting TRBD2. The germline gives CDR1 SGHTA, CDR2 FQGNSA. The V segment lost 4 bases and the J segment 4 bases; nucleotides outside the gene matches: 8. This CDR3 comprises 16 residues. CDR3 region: CASSSLAGGPGETQYF. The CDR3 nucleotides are TGTGCCAGCAGCTCTTTAGCGGGAGGGCCGGGAGAGACCCAGTACTTC.

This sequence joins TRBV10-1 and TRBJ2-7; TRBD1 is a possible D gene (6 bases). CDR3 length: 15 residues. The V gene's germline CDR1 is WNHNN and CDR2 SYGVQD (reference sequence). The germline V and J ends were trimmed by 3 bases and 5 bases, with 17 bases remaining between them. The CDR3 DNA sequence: TGCGCCAGCAGTGACCCGGGACAAAGTACCCACGAGCAGTACTTC. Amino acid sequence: CASSDPGQSTHEQYF.

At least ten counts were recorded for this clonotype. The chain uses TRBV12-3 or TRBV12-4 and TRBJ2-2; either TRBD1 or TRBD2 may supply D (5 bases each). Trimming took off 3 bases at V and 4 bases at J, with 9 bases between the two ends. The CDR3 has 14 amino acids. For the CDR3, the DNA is TGTGCCAGCAGTTTCGGGGACGCCACCGGGGAGCTGTTTTTT. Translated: CASSFGDATGELFF.

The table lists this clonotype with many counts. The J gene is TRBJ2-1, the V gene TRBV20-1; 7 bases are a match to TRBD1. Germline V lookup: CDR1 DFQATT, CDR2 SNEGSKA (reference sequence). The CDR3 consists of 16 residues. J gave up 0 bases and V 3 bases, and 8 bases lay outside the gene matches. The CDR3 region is CSARARGISSYNEQFF. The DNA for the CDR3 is TGCAGTGCTAGGGCCAGGGGGATAAGCTCCTACAATGAGCAGTTCTTC.

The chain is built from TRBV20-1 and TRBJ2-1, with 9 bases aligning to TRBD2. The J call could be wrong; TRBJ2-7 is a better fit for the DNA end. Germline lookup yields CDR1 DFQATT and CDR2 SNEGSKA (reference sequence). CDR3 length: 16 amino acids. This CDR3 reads CSARDWASGNDNEQYF. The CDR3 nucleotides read TGCAGTGCTAGAGATTGGGCTAGCGGGAACGACAATGAGCAGTACTTC.

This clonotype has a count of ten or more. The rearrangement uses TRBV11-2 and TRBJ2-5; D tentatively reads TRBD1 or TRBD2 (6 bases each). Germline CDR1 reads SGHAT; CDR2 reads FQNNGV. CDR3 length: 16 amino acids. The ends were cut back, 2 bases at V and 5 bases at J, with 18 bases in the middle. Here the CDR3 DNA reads TGTGCCAGCAGCTTAACGGAAAGGGGGGAGAGGGAGACCCAGTACTTC. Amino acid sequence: CASSLTERGERETQYF.

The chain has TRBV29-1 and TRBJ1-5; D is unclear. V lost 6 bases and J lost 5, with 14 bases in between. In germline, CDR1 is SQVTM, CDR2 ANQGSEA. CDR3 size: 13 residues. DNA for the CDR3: TGCAGCGTGGCCCCTACTTGGGATCAGCCCCAGCATTTT. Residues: CSVAPTWDQPQHF.

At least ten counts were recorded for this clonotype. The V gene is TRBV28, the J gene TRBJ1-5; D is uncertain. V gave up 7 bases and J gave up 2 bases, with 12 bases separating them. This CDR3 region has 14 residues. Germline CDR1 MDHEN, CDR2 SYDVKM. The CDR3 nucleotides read TGTGCCAGCACGGGAGGGAAACGCAATCAGCCCCAGCATTTT. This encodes CASTGGKRNQPQHF.

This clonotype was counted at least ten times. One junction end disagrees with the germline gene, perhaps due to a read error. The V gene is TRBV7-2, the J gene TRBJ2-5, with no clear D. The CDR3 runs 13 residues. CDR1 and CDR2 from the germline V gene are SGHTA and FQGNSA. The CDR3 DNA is TGTGCCAGCAGCTTAGATCAAGGCAGGACCGAGTACTTC. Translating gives CASSLDQGRTEYF.

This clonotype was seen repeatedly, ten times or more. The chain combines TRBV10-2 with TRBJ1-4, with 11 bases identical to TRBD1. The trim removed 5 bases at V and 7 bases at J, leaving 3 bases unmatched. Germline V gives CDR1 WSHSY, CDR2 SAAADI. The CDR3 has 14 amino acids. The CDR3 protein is CASSPGQGVEKLFF. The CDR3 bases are TGCGCCAGCAGTCCGGGACAGGGGGTTGAAAAACTGTTTTTT.